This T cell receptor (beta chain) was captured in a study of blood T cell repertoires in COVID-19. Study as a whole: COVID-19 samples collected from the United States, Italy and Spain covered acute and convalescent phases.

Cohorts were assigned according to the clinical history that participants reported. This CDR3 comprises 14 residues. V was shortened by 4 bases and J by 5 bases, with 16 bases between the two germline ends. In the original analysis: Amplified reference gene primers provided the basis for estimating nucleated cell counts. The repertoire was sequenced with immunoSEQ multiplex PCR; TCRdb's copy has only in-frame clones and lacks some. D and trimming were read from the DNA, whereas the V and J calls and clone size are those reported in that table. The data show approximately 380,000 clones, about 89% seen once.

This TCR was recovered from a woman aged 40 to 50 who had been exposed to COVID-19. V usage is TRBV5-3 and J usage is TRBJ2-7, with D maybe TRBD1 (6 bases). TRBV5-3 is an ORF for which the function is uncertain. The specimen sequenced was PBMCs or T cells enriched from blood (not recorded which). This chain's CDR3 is CARSADRIFNEQYF. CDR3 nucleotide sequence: TGTGCCAGAAGCGCCGACAGGATCTTCAACGAGCAGTACTTC.